Following are 20 T cell receptor beta chains from one sample sequenced in a study of T-cell reconstitution after alpha-beta-depleted transplantation in children. Preparation of the TCRbeta library used unique molecular identifiers. TCRdb passed the PCR reads through MiXCR, listing each CDR3 protein once. Of about 130,000 distinct CDR3 sequences in the sample, about 9.6% were seen once. Here the sequenced sample was PBMCs, mostly from graft donor cells, taken 180 days after TCRalphabeta/CD19-depleted stem cell transplant. These receptors were obtained from a girl under three years old who had a stem cell transplant for combined immunodeficiency, so the T cells may come from the graft donor.

The chain couples TRBV11-2 to TRBJ2-1; D is uncertain. V lost 2 bases and J lost 8, with 13 bases in between. Looked up from germline, CDR1 is SGHAT and CDR2 is FQNNGV. The CDR3 has 14 residues. The CDR3 reads CASSLFLGSYEQFF. As DNA, the CDR3 is TGTGCCAGCAGCTTATTCCTCGGAAGCTATGAGCAGTTCTTC.

This clonotype was observed a handful of times. The chain carries TRBV30 and TRBJ1-4; D might be TRBD1 (5 bases). Germline V gene lookup returns CDR1 GTSNPN and CDR2 SVGIG (reference sequence). Trimming left V 1 base short and J 4 bases short, with 10 bases between. There are 14 residues in the CDR3. CDR3 bases: TGTGCCTGGAGTGCACCAGGGAGTAATGAAAAACTGTTTTTT. Translated, it gives CAWSAPGSNEKLFF.

The chain links TRBV20-1 to TRBJ2-1; maybe TRBD2 (6 bases). Germline V lookup: CDR1 DFQATT, CDR2 SNEGSKA (reference sequence). The CDR3 extends over 14 amino acids. Deletions cut 1 base from V and 3 bases from J, with 10 bases between. The CDR3 sequence: CSARGGEVYNEQFF. Here the CDR3 DNA reads TGCAGTGCTAGAGGAGGGGAGGTCTACAATGAGCAGTTCTTC.

The chain combines TRBV7-8 with TRBJ1-2; D is unresolved. In germline, CDR1 is SGHVS, CDR2 FQNEAQ. Trimming cost V 1 base and J 4 bases, with 10 bases left between them. The CDR3 runs 14 residues. DNA of the CDR3: TGTGCCAGCAGCTTAGATGAGGAGCGCTATGGCTACACCTTC. The encoded protein is CASSLDEERYGYTF.

The chain employs TRBV5-1 and TRBJ2-2; D not resolved. The CDR3 covers 14 residues. Germline-derived CDR1 and CDR2 are SGHRS and YFSETQ. V was cut by 1 base and J by 6 bases, with 10 bases left in between. The CDR3: CASSLYQEPGELFF. The CDR3 DNA sequence: TGCGCCAGCAGCTTGTACCAGGAACCCGGGGAGCTGTTTTTT.

This clonotype turned up a few times. The chain combines TRBV18 with TRBJ2-7; no firm D call. The germline gives CDR1 KGHSH, CDR2 LQKENI. The CDR3 contains 13 residues. Trimming stripped 2 bases from V and 5 bases from J, with 10 bases between. The CDR3 here is CASSPGLSDEQYF. CDR3 coding DNA: TGTGCCAGCTCACCAGGGCTGTCCGACGAGCAGTACTTC.

This clonotype was counted between two and nine times. This rearrangement joins TRBV20-1 to TRBJ2-3; no clear D. This CDR3 has 12 residues. V was shortened by 3 bases and J by 4 bases, with 8 bases between the two germline ends. CDR1 and CDR2 from the germline V gene are DFQATT and SNEGSKA (reference sequence). The CDR3 spells CSASSEADTQYF. CDR3 nucleotides: TGCAGTGCTAGCTCAGAGGCAGATACGCAGTATTTT.

The gene calls are TRBV12-3 or TRBV12-4 and TRBJ2-3; 7 bases are a match to TRBD2. CDR3 size: 14 residues. V lost 5 bases and J lost 1; bases outside the gene matches: 3. The CDR3 loop reads CASSPTSGTDTQYF. For the CDR3, the DNA is TGTGCCAGCAGTCCTACTAGCGGCACAGATACGCAGTATTTT.

This clonotype was seen a few times. V usage is TRBV30 and J usage is TRBJ2-2; TRBD2 agrees at 12 bases. Germline lookup yields CDR1 GTSNPN and CDR2 SVGIG (reference sequence). The CDR3 sequence is 15 residues long. Losses at the gene ends were 5 bases for V and 5 bases for J; bases not matched to a gene: 6. CDR3 protein: CAWSRLAGETGELFF. The DNA for the CDR3 is TGTGCCTGGTCAAGACTAGCGGGGGAGACCGGGGAGCTGTTTTTT.

This chain joins TRBV10-3 and TRBJ2-7; D uncertain. The V gene's germline CDR1 is ENHRY and CDR2 SYGVKD. V was clipped by 2 bases and J by 2 bases, with 10 bases between them. The CDR3 runs 14 residues. The CDR3 nucleotides read TGTGCCATCAGTGAGAGCACCCTGCCCTACGAGCAGTACTTC. Translated, it gives CAISESTLPYEQYF.

This clonotype appeared a few times. The gene calls are TRBV4-2 and TRBJ2-1, with 9 bases identical to TRBD2. J lost 5 bases, V lost 0 bases, and 5 bases had no gene match. Germline loops: CDR1 LGHNA, CDR2 YNFKEQ. The CDR3 length is 16 residues. The CDR3, as DNA: TGTGCCAGCAGCCAAGATCGGGCGGGGGGGAACAATGAGCAGTTCTTC. This codes for CASSQDRAGGNNEQFF.

This clonotype was recorded many times. The CDR3 DNA reads as TGCAGTGCTAGGGGAGATGGCAGGGAACCCTACGAGCAGTACTTC. Its translation is CSARGDGREPYEQYF. This chain connects TRBV20-1 to TRBJ2-7; D may match TRBD1 or TRBD2 (5 bases each). Trimming left V 3 bases short and J 2 bases short, with 17 bases between. The CDR3 sequence is 15 residues long. Looked up from germline, CDR1 is DFQATT and CDR2 is SNEGSKA (reference sequence).

In its sample, this clonotype was seen many times. The V call is TRBV18, the J call TRBJ2-6; weak D call: TRBD2 (5 bases). This CDR3 is built from 14 residues. V was pared by 4 bases and J by 2 bases, with 6 bases between. Germline-derived CDR1 and CDR2 are KGHSH and LQKENI. The chain's CDR3 is CASSLSAGANVLTF. The CDR3 nucleotides read TGTGCCAGCTCACTTAGCGCTGGGGCCAACGTCCTGACTTTC.

In DNA, the CDR3 is TGCAGTGCTACCATTAGGAGCACCAAACTCTCCTACGAGCAGTACTTC. Protein product: CSATIRSTKLSYEQYF. The chain recombines TRBV20-1 with TRBJ2-7; D is ambiguous. Trimming cost V 4 bases and J 0 bases, with 19 bases left between them. The germline gives CDR1 DFQATT, CDR2 SNEGSKA (reference sequence). The CDR3 is made up of 16 amino acids.

V is TRBV19 and J is TRBJ2-7, with TRBD1 matching 9 bases. CDR1 LNHDA and CDR2 SQIVND come from the germline V gene (reference sequence). The length of the CDR3 is 14 residues. V lost 3 bases to trimming and J lost 3 bases; unmatched junction nucleotides: 3. The CDR3 is CASSIRDRDYEQYF. The DNA of the CDR3 is TGTGCCAGTAGTATCCGGGACAGGGACTACGAGCAGTACTTC.

This clonotype has a handful of counts. The chain is built from TRBV19 and TRBJ2-3; 7 nucleotides align to TRBD2. V shed 8 bases, J shed 7 bases, and the junction held 9 bases outside the gene matches. This CDR3 contains 13 residues. CDR1 LNHDA and CDR2 SQIVND come from the germline V gene (reference sequence). CDR3 in amino acids: CASRERGSNTQYF. CDR3 in DNA: TGTGCCAGTCGGGAGCGGGGAAGTAATACGCAGTATTTT.

This chain connects TRBV24-1 to TRBJ2-3; 11 bases fit TRBD2. With V trimmed by 3 bases and J by 4 bases, 11 bases remained unmatched. Germline assignment: CDR1 KGHDR and CDR2 SFDVKD. CDR3 length equals 18 residues. CDR3 in DNA: TGTGCCACCAGTGATCCCAGGGTAACTAGCGGGAGCTCAGATACGCAGTATTTT. Translation gives CATSDPRVTSGSSDTQYF.

The chain uses TRBV29-1 and TRBJ2-3, with TRBD1 matching 11 bases. The CDR3 extends over 14 amino acids. The V gene's germline CDR1 is SQVTM and CDR2 ANQGSEA. V was clipped by 6 bases and J by 3 bases; unmatched bases: 5. CDR3 DNA sequence: TGCAGCGTCGCCGGACAGGGGGCTACAGATACGCAGTATTTT. It is translated as CSVAGQGATDTQYF.

In DNA form, the CDR3 reads TGTGCCAGCAGCTCAGGGACGAACACTGAAGCTTTCTTT. It yields the protein CASSSGTNTEAFF. The chain is built from TRBV7-2 and TRBJ1-1, with a possible D match to TRBD1 (5 bases). Germline lookup yields CDR1 SGHTA and CDR2 FQGNSA. Trimming took off 4 bases at V and 1 base at J, with 7 bases between the two ends. The CDR3 runs 13 residues.

At least ten counts were recorded for this clonotype. The chain is built from TRBV4-3 and TRBJ1-5; D gene ambiguous. Per the germline V gene, CDR1 is LGHNA and CDR2 is YSLEER. Trimming took 0 bases from V and 2 from J, leaving 8 bases between them. The CDR3 spans 15 residues. This CDR3 reads CASSQDPQGNQPQHF. The CDR3 DNA sequence: TGCGCCAGCAGCCAAGATCCGCAGGGCAATCAGCCCCAGCATTTT.